Reported below is one T cell receptor beta chain. This CDR3 spans 13 amino acids. The germline V gene has CDR1 SQVTM and CDR2 ANQGSEA. The J segment lost 4 bases and the V segment lost 5 bases, leaving 6 bases of the junction unmatched. The data originate from a study of blood T cell repertoires in COVID-19. Overall study context: The United States, Italy and Spain provided the acute and convalescent COVID-19 samples.

Methods used by the authors: Amplified reference gene primers provided the basis for estimating nucleated cell counts. Here immunoSEQ multiplex PCR was the method, and the copy in TCRdb shows in-frame clones only, minus some. The V and J calls and clone size are taken from that table; D and trimming were inferred from the DNA. The sample contains 70,000 to 85,000 clones, around four fifths of which appear only once. Sequenced: peripheral blood. The TCR was taken from a man of 80 years or more with active or convalescent COVID-19. V usage is TRBV29-1 and J usage is TRBJ1-2; TRBD1 aligns across 8 bases. This chain's CDR3 is CSVRQGTFYGYTF. The DNA of the CDR3 is TGCAGCGTTCGACAGGGGACATTCTATGGCTACACCTTC. The variable domain in full, completed from reference TRBV29-1 and TRBJ1-2, reads SAVISQKPSRDICQRGTSLTIQCQVDSQVTMMFWYRQQPGQSLTLIATANQGSEATYESGFVIDKFPISRPNLTFSTLTVSNMSPEDSSIYLCSVRQGTFYGYTFGSGTRLTVV.